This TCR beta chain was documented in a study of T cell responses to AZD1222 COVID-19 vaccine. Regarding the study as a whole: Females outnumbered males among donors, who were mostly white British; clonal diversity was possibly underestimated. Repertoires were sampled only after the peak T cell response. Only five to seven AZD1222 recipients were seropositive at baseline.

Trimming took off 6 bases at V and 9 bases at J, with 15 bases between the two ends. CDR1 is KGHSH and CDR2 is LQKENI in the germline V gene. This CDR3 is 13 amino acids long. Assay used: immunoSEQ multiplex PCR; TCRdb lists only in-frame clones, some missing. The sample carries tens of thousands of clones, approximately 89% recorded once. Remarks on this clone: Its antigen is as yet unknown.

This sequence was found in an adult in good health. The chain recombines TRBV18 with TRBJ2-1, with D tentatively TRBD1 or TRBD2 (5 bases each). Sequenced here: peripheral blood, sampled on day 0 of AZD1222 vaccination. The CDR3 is CASSPGTPAEQFF. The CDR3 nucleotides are TGTGCCAGCTCCCCAGGGACGCCAGCTGAGCAGTTCTTC.